The 21 T cell receptor beta chains below were found in one sample sequenced in a study of blood T cell repertoires in COVID-19. The data were produced by immunoSEQ multiplex PCR, yet TCRdb's version contains in-frame clones alone and is incomplete. The repertoire has roughly 300,000 clones, 65% to 90% of them found once; the top ten carry more than 6%. The material sequenced was peripheral blood. The receptors originated from a human donor in a cohort sampled during active COVID-19.

V and J are TRBV7-8 and TRBJ2-1, with 10 bases lining up with TRBD2. Per germline, CDR1 SGHVS and CDR2 FQNEAQ. The V and J ends lost 3 bases and 4 bases, in that order; junction bases with no gene match: 3. The CDR3 consists of 15 residues. CDR3 residues: CASSLGTSAYNEQFF. The CDR3 DNA follows: TGTGCCAGCAGCTTGGGGACTAGCGCGTACAATGAGCAGTTCTTC.

This rearrangement joins TRBV30 to TRBJ2-1, with 8 bases lining up with TRBD2. Germline trimming cut 0 bases from V and 8 bases from J; bases unmatched to any gene: 6. The CDR3 spans 14 residues. In germline, CDR1 is GTSNPN, CDR2 SVGIG (reference sequence). CDR3: CAWSVAGVLDEQFF. The CDR3 DNA sequence: TGTGCCTGGAGTGTAGCGGGGGTATTGGATGAGCAGTTCTTC.

The J gene is TRBJ1-6, the V gene TRBV21-1; no check of the table's D call, TRBD1, against the DNA was made. TRBV21-1 has pseudogene status. The CDR3 is made up of 18 amino acids. The CDR3 sequence: CASRGGDRVPHIDSPLHF. CDR3 coding DNA: TGTGCCAGCAGGGGTGGGGACAGGGTCCCGCATATAGATTCACCCCTCCACTTT.

V is TRBV27 and J is TRBJ2-1; D perhaps matches TRBD1 (5 bases). From germline, CDR1 is MNHEY and CDR2 SMNVEV (reference sequence). V was trimmed by 0 bases and J by 5 bases, leaving 11 bases between them. This CDR3 has 15 residues. In DNA form, the CDR3 reads TGTGCCAGCAGTTTATCGCAGGGTACGGACAATGAGCAGTTCTTC. Translation: CASSLSQGTDNEQFF.

A few counts support this clone. J is TRBJ2-7 and V is TRBV18, with 9 bases fitting TRBD1. This CDR3 contains 15 residues. Trimming took 4 bases from V and 5 from J; bases not matched to a gene: 9. Germline values: CDR1 KGHSH, CDR2 LQKENI. Here the CDR3 reads CASSLFRDRVDEQYF. DNA of the CDR3: TGTGCCAGCTCACTCTTCCGGGACAGGGTTGACGAGCAGTACTTC.

The chain couples TRBV24-1 to TRBJ1-4, with no clear D. The CDR3 contains 13 residues. In germline, CDR1 is KGHDR, CDR2 SFDVKD. Between the trimmed V and J ends, which lost 3 bases and 6 bases, there was a span of 7 bases. The DNA of the CDR3 is TGTGCCACCAGTGATGACTGGGATGAAAAACTGTTTTTT. Translation gives CATSDDWDEKLFF.

The V call is TRBV24-1, the J call TRBJ2-1, with a tentative D call TRBD2 (6 bases). The CDR3 is 11 residues long. V lost 7 bases, J lost 8 bases, and 8 bases lay in between. Germline V gives CDR1 KGHDR, CDR2 SFDVKD. CDR3 amino acids: CATRGGDEQFF. In DNA form, the CDR3 reads TGTGCCACCAGGGGGGGTGATGAGCAGTTCTTC.

The chain recombines TRBV27 with TRBJ1-2; 7 bases line up with TRBD1. CDR1 and CDR2 from the germline V gene are MNHEY and SMNVEV (reference sequence). With 7 bases clipped from V and 3 bases from J, the junction kept 20 bases outside the gene matches. The CDR3 sequence is 18 residues long. The CDR3 is CASTSFKGQLVGYYGYTF. As DNA, the CDR3 is TGTGCCAGCACCTCCTTCAAGGGACAGCTTGTCGGCTACTATGGCTACACCTTC.

The chain has TRBV6-5 and TRBJ1-5; D is uncertain. Deletions cut 4 bases from V and 7 bases from J, with 11 bases between. This CDR3 region has 13 residues. Germline loops: CDR1 MNHEY, CDR2 SVGAGI. The CDR3 DNA is TGTGCCAGCAGTTCCGAGGTTTGGCAGCCCCAGCATTTT. It translates to CASSSEVWQPQHF.

This chain connects TRBV19 to TRBJ2-7; tentative D call: TRBD1 (5 bases). The CDR3 has 15 amino acids. V was clipped by 1 base and J by 2 bases, with 12 bases between them. Germline values: CDR1 LNHDA, CDR2 SQIVND (reference sequence). The CDR3 DNA reads as TGTGCCAGTAGTATAGGGCCCATGGGGCCCTACGAGCAGTACTTC. This codes for CASSIGPMGPYEQYF.

The CDR3 loop reads CASSRLAGAYEQYF. The CDR3 DNA follows: TGTGCCAGCAGCCGCCTAGCGGGGGCCTACGAGCAGTACTTC. The J gene is TRBJ2-7, the V gene TRBV13, with 10 bases lining up with TRBD2. The CDR3 runs to 14 residues. Trimming cost V 5 bases and J 2 bases; bases outside gene matches: 3. Germline V gene lookup returns CDR1 PRHDT and CDR2 FYEKMQ (reference sequence).

The chain combines TRBV24-1 with TRBJ2-3; tentatively, D is TRBD1 (6 bases). The CDR3 length is 14 residues. The V and J ends lost 5 bases and 2 bases respectively, with 10 bases between them. Germline V gene sequence: CDR1 KGHDR, CDR2 SFDVKD. CDR3: CATSAAGATDTQYF. The CDR3 DNA sequence: TGTGCCACCAGTGCGGCAGGGGCCACAGATACGCAGTATTTT.

The chain joins TRBV7-9 to TRBJ2-2; 8 nucleotides match TRBD1. From germline, CDR1 is SEHNR and CDR2 FQNEAQ (reference sequence). J was trimmed by 4 bases and V by 5 bases; bases with no gene match: 6. The CDR3 runs to 15 residues. The CDR3 DNA sequence: TGTGCCAGCAGCGCAAGCGACAGGGGCACCGGGGAGCTGTTTTTT. Translating gives CASSASDRGTGELFF.

The rearrangement uses TRBV5-4 and TRBJ1-4, with a possible D match to TRBD1 (6 bases). V lost 0 bases and J 3 bases, leaving 9 bases between the germline ends. Germline V gives CDR1 SGHNT, CDR2 YYREEE (reference sequence). There are 15 residues in the CDR3. CDR3 sequence reads: CASSLAGQPNEKLFF. The CDR3 nucleotides are TGTGCCAGCAGCTTGGCCGGACAGCCTAATGAAAAACTGTTTTTT.

The J gene is TRBJ2-1, the V gene TRBV15; D might be TRBD1 (5 bases). Trimming pared 1 base from V and 6 bases from J, leaving 7 bases between. Germline V CDR1 and CDR2: LNHNV, YYDKDF (reference sequence). The CDR3 length is 13 residues. CDR3 in amino acids: CATSRGQGNEQFF. The DNA for the CDR3 is TGTGCCACCAGCAGAGGCCAGGGCAATGAGCAGTTCTTC.

V and J are TRBV2 and TRBJ1-2, with unresolved D. Germline V CDR1 and CDR2: SNHLY, FYNNEI. The V end lost 5 bases, the J end lost 6 bases, and 19 bases lay between the germline ends. The CDR3 extends over 15 amino acids. DNA of the CDR3: TGTGCCAGCAGTATAGAAGCAGGACTTAGTCATGGCTACACCTTC. Translated: CASSIEAGLSHGYTF.

As DNA, the CDR3 is TGTGCCACCTCACGTTCGGGCAGGGCAGGTTCACCCCTCCACTTT. This encodes CATSRSGRAGSPLHF. The J gene is TRBJ1-6, the V gene TRBV21-1; no check of the table's D call, TRBD1, against the DNA was made. TRBV21-1 represents a pseudogene. The CDR3 runs 15 residues.

This clone has just a few counts. This rearrangement joins TRBV7-2 to TRBJ2-7; TRBD1 aligns across 7 bases. The junction had 4 bases not matched to a gene; V was cut back by 1 base and J by 4 bases. The V gene's germline CDR1 is SGHTA and CDR2 FQGNSA. The CDR3 has 14 amino acids. This CDR3 reads CASSLGDSPYEQYF. The CDR3 DNA follows: TGTGCCAGCAGCTTAGGGGACAGCCCGTACGAGCAGTACTTC. Drawing the rest from reference TRBV7-2 and TRBJ2-7, the complete variable domain is GAGVSQSPSNKVTEKGKDVELRCDPISGHTALYWYRQSLGQGLEFLIYFQGNSAPDKSGLPSDRFSAERTGGSVSTLTIQRTQQEDSAVYLCASSLGDSPYEQYFGPGTRLTVT.

The table lists this clone with a count of one. Other DNA sequences in this sample translate to the same CDR3. V usage is TRBV18 and J usage is TRBJ1-1, with D uncertain. This CDR3 contains 13 residues. CDR1 and CDR2 (germline): KGHSH, LQKENI. With 3 bases removed from V and 5 bases from J, the gap between germline ends came to 10 bases. The CDR3 protein is CASSPRAGTEAFF. CDR3 DNA sequence: TGTGCCAGCTCACCCCGAGCGGGAACTGAAGCTTTCTTT.

The rearrangement links TRBV5-4 to TRBJ2-3, with TRBD2 matching over 10 bases. V shed 3 bases, J shed 0 bases, and the junction held 1 base outside the gene matches. Germline-derived CDR1 and CDR2 are SGHNT and YYREEE (reference sequence). The CDR3 covers 15 residues. CDR3 amino acids: CASSSLAGSTDTQYF. CDR3 coding DNA: TGTGCCAGCAGCTCACTAGCGGGAAGCACAGATACGCAGTATTTT.

The V gene is TRBV6-5, the J gene TRBJ1-6; D might be TRBD1 (5 bases). This CDR3 region has 15 residues. Germline V gene sequence: CDR1 MNHEY, CDR2 SVGAGI. V dropped 0 bases and J dropped 10 bases, with 13 bases sitting between them. In DNA form, the CDR3 reads TGTGCCAGCAGTTACTCAACGGGGGGAATCTCACCCCTCCACTTT. This sequence encodes CASSYSTGGISPLHF.